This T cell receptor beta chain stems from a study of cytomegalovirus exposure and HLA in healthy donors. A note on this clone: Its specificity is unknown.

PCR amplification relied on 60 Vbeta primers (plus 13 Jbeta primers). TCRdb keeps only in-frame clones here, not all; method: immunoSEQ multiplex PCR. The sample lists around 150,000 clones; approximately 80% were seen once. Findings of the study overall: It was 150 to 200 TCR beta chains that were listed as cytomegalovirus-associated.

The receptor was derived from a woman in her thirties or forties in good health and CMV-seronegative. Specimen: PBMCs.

This chain's CDR3 is CASSQQGLGYNEQFF. CDR3 DNA sequence: TGTGCCAGCTCACAACAGGGTTTGGGCTACAATGAGCAGTTCTTC. This chain uses TRBV18 with TRBJ2-1; D is perhaps TRBD1 (6 bases). Germline V gene sequence: CDR1 KGHSH, CDR2 LQKENI. The ends were cut back, 4 bases at V and 3 bases at J, with 13 bases in the middle. The CDR3 is 15 residues long.